What follows describes a single T cell receptor (beta chain). Its antigen is still unknown. The germline V gene has CDR1 MNHEY and CDR2 SMNVEV (reference sequence). The CDR3 is 15 amino acids. V shed 7 bases and J shed 5 bases, with 20 bases lying between them. TCRdb analysed the reads with MiXCR anew, one entry per CDR3 protein. This table holds 830,000 or so distinct CDR3 sequences, 32% found once. The data are from a study of T cell repertoires in cytomegalovirus infection. Study summary: Use of recently identified HLA-C-restricted and well-studied HLA-B-restricted CMV epitopes was part of the study. CMV infection together with matching HLA type was indicated by public TCR beta signatures.

Study conclusions and caveats: Identification of carriers of CMV plus the relevant HLA was achieved through cumulative public TCR beta family frequency. Ex vivo, HLA-C-restricted CMV-specific TCR beta clonotypes prevailed over the rest of the response.

The source is a human donor in good health (CMV status not recorded). Some clones in this sample may be carry-over from other donors' samples. Material: cultured CD8+ T cells from PBMCs, obtained from culture after CMV antigen stimulation. The J gene is TRBJ1-2, the V gene TRBV27, with D tentatively TRBD1 (6 bases). As DNA, the CDR3 is TGTGCCAGCACCCTAAGGGGGAAACTGGATTATGGCTACACCTTC. This encodes CASTLRGKLDYGYTF.